This T cell receptor beta chain was identified during a study of blood T cell repertoires in COVID-19. Overall study context: COVID-19 samples from acute and convalescent phases originated in the United States, Italy and Spain. In each case, the material was cDNA or gDNA derived from T cells, B-cell-depleted T cells, or PBMCs.

In the original processing: Estimates of nucleated cell counts were drawn from the amplification of reference gene primers. Sequenced by immunoSEQ multiplex PCR; TCRdb stores in-frame clones only, minus some. The V and J calls and clone size are taken from that table; D and trimming were inferred from the DNA. The data show around 250,000 clones, roughly 86% seen once. Trimming pared 6 bases from V and 0 bases from J, leaving 12 bases between. Per the germline V gene, CDR1 is LNHDA and CDR2 is SQIVND (reference sequence). The CDR3 is 15 residues long. The sequenced sample was peripheral blood. This sequence joins TRBV19 and TRBJ1-5; D call uncertain. This sequence originates from a man older than 75 with acute or convalescent COVID-19. CDR3 coding DNA: TGTGCCAGTAGGCAGTTTGACTTTAGCAATCAGCCCCAGCATTTT. Translated, it gives CASRQFDFSNQPQHF.